This TCR beta chain emerged from a study of T cell clonality in common variable immunodeficiency. Repertoires were generated with immunoSEQ multiplex PCR, while TCRdb's copy carries only in-frame clones and drops some. The profile covers tens of thousands of clones, none occurring a single time. Ten or more counts support this clone. This clonotype was obtained from a person aged 18 to 75 in good health. Sequences were obtained from peripheral blood mononuclear cells.

CDR3 DNA (partial): TGTGCCTGGAGTAGGGCCAACAATGAG. Translated: CAWSRANNE. The whole CDR3 sequence reads CAWSRANNEQFF. The chain combines TRBV30 with TRBJ2-1, with D uncertain. The read stops 3 residues short of the end of the CDR3; the missing end is completed from the germline J gene. The germline CDR1 and CDR2 sequences are GTSNPN and SVGIG (reference sequence). CDR3 length: 12 residues. With 2 bases removed from V and 5 bases from J, the gap between germline ends came to 7 bases.